The source of this T cell receptor (beta chain) is a study of cytomegalovirus exposure and HLA in healthy donors. The CDR3 is 15 residues long. V lost 7 bases to trimming and J lost 0 bases, with 14 bases between them. CDR1 and CDR2 from the germline V gene are SGHRS and YFSETQ. Amplification used 60 Vbeta primers and 13 Jbeta primers. TCRdb keeps only in-frame clones here, not all; method: immunoSEQ multiplex PCR. Of over 100,000 clones in the sample, around 84% were seen once. Concerning this clone itself: Its antigen is unknown.

Overall study findings and caveats: As confirmed in vitro, a few CMV-associated chains were specific for CMV antigens. In an earlier analysis, about 87% or about 30%: the productive usage of most TCR beta V segments.

Sequencing used PBMCs. J is TRBJ1-3 and V is TRBV5-1; a possible D gene is TRBD1 (6 bases). This sequence originates from a man aged 25-40 years in good health and CMV-seropositive. The CDR3 DNA sequence: TGCGCCAGCCGACAGGAATTCAACTCTGGAAACACCATATATTTT. Protein product: CASRQEFNSGNTIYF.